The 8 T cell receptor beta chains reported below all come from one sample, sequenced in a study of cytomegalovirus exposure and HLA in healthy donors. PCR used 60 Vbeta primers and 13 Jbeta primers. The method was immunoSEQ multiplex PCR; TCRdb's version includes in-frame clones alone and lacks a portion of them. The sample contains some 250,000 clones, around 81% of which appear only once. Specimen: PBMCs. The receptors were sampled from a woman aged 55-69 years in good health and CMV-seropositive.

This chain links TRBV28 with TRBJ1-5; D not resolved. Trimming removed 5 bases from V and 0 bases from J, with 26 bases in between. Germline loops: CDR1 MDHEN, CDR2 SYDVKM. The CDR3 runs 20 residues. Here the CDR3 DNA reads TGTGCCAGCAGTGATATTAAGCTAACCCAAACGTACTATAGCAATCAGCCCCAGCATTTT. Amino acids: CASSDIKLTQTYYSNQPQHF.

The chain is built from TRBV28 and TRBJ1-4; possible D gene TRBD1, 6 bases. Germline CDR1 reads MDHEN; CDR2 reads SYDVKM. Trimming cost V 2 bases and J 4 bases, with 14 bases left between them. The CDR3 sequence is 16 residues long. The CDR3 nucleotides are TGTGCCAGCAGTTTAATGCCCGGACAGAGTAATGAAAAACTGTTTTTT. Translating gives CASSLMPGQSNEKLFF.

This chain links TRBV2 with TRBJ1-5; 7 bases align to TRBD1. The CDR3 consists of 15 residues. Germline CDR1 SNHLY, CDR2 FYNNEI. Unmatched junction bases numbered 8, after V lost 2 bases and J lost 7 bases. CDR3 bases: TGTGCCAGCAGTGAATCAGGGGGGCTGGGCCAGCCCCAGCATTTT. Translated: CASSESGGLGQPQHF.

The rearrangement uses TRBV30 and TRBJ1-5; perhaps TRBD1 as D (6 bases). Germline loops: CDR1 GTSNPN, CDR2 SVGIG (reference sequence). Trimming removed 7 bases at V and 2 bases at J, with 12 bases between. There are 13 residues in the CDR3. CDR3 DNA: TGTGCCTTCAAAGGGGGTGGCAATCAGCCCCAGCATTTT. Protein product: CAFKGGGNQPQHF.

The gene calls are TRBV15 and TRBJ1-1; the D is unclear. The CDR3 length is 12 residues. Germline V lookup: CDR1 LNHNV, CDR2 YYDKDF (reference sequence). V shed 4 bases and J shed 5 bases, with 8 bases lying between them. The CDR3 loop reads CATSNLRTEAFF. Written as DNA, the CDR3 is TGTGCCACCAGCAACCTGAGAACTGAAGCTTTCTTT.

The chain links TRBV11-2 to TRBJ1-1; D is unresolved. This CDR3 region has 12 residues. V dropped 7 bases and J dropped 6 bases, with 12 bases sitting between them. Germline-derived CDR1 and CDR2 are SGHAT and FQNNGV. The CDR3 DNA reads TGTGCCAGCACCCTCTACTACGCTGAAGCTTTCTTT. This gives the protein CASTLYYAEAFF.

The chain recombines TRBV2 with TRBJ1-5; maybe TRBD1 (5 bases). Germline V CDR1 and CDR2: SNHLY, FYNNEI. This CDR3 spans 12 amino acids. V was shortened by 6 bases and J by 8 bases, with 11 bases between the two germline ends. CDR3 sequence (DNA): TGTGCCAGCAGGCAGGGCCTAGAGCCCCAGCATTTT. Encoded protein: CASRQGLEPQHF.

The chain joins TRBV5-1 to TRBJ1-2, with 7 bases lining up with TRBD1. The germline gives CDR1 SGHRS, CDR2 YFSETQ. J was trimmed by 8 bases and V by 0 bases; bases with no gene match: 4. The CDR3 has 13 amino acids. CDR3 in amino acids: CASSLEGTAGYTF. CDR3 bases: TGCGCCAGCAGCTTGGAAGGGACAGCGGGCTACACCTTC.